The 2 T cell receptor beta chains below were found in one sample sequenced in a study of T cell clonality in common variable immunodeficiency. The assay was immunoSEQ multiplex PCR, and TCRdb's table has in-frame clones only and misses some. Recorded here are around 39,000 clones, with no singletons, and the ten leading clones hold 3%. The sample was peripheral blood mononuclear cells. The receptor source for this set is a person between 18 and 75 years old in good health.

This clone was picked up many times. The sequence runs out 3 residues before the end of the CDR3; the remainder is reconstructed from the germline J gene. This chain uses TRBV2 with TRBJ2-1, with a tentative D call TRBD2 (5 bases). The ends were cut back, 7 bases at V and 0 bases at J, with 10 bases in the middle. The germline V gene has CDR1 SNHLY and CDR2 FYNNEI. The CDR3 extends over 14 amino acids. Partial CDR3 DNA: TGTGCCAGCACTAAGCGGACCTCCTACAATGAG. It yields the protein CASTKRTSYNE. The entire CDR3 sequence reads CASTKRTSYNEQFF.

The table lists this clone with many counts. A read error may produce the germline difference seen at one junction end. With the read ending 3 residues before the CDR3 end, the germline J gene is used to fill in that end. This chain joins TRBV6-4 and TRBJ2-1, with D possibly matching TRBD1 (5 bases). The CDR3 is 16 amino acids. Germline CDR1 is MRHNA and CDR2 is SNTAGT. Partial CDR3 DNA: TGTGCCAGCAGCGACTGGTGGGGCGGAACCTACAATGAG. Protein sequence: CASSDWWGGTYNE. The CDR3 as a whole reads CASSDWWGGTYNEQFF.